This TCR beta chain emerged from a study of OX40 agonist ivuxolimab in advanced cancers. Only in-frame clones appear in the TCRdb table, and some are missing; sequencing was by immunoSEQ multiplex PCR. This sample has under 80,000 clones, with approximately 85% found just once. V gave up 1 base and J gave up 4 bases; unmatched junction bases: 9. CDR3 size: 17 residues. Germline V lookup: CDR1 MGHRA, CDR2 YSYEKL. Sequenced material: CD4+ or CD8+ T cells sorted from blood, taken in a trial of the OX40 agonist ivuxolimab. The rearrangement links TRBV4-1 to TRBJ2-3; TRBD2 matches at 9 bases. The TCR originated in an adult with an advanced solid tumor such as melanoma, head and neck, liver or kidney cancer. For the CDR3, the DNA is TGCGCCAGCAGCCAAGCCCTTGGCGGGGGGGCGCCAGATACGCAGTATTTT. Translating gives CASSQALGGGAPDTQYF.